This passage covers 16 T cell receptor beta chains from one sample sequenced in a study of CD4 T cells in relation to SARS-CoV-2 and coronaviruses. Profiling relied on immunoSEQ multiplex PCR, and the TCRdb table lists in-frame clones only, not all of them. The sample contains roughly 15,000 clones, around 80% of which appear only once. Their target antigens are unknown. CD4+ T cells from unexposed donors were obtained before the COVID-19 pandemic (2011-2018). The cells were cultured for 9 to 11 days before CD4+ T cells were isolated. Source material: CD4+ T cells from PBMCs, cultured in vitro. Every receptor here comes from a human donor in good health.

This chain links TRBV7-8 with TRBJ1-2, with D possibly TRBD1 on 6 matching bases. V was trimmed by 4 bases and J by 3 bases, leaving 15 bases between them. The germline V gene has CDR1 SGHVS and CDR2 FQNEAQ. CDR3 size: 15 residues. In DNA form, the CDR3 reads TGTGCCAGCAGCTCAGTCCAGGACAGTTACTATGGCTACACCTTC. Protein: CASSSVQDSYYGYTF.

This rearrangement joins TRBV19 to TRBJ2-7, with TRBD1 matching 10 bases. The trim removed 4 bases at V and 5 bases at J, leaving 5 bases unmatched. The length of the CDR3 is 14 residues. Germline CDR1 is LNHDA and CDR2 is SQIVND (reference sequence). The CDR3 DNA reads as TGTGCCAGTAGTAAACCCGGGACAGGGGACGAGCAGTACTTC. Protein sequence: CASSKPGTGDEQYF.

The genes are TRBV2 and TRBJ2-7; 9 nucleotides match TRBD1. This CDR3 is built from 14 residues. The J segment lost 2 bases and the V segment lost 8 bases, leaving 7 bases of the junction unmatched. Looked up from germline, CDR1 is SNHLY and CDR2 is FYNNEI. As DNA, the CDR3 is TGTGCCAGCGACGAGACAGGGGGGGCCTACGAGCAGTACTTC. This sequence encodes CASDETGGAYEQYF.

This CDR3 is CASSPRPDSSYEQYF. For the CDR3, the DNA is TGTGCCAGTAGTCCCCGCCCCGACAGCTCCTACGAGCAGTACTTC. The chain combines TRBV19 with TRBJ2-7; D is perhaps TRBD1 (5 bases). The CDR3 loop spans 15 amino acids. Trimming removed 5 bases at V and 0 bases at J, with 14 bases between. Germline loops: CDR1 LNHDA, CDR2 SQIVND (reference sequence).

The chain links TRBV6-2 or TRBV6-3 to TRBJ2-7; D gene uncertain. V lost 5 bases, J lost 6 bases, and 8 bases lay in between. The CDR3 length is 11 residues. Germline V gives CDR1 MNHEY, CDR2 SVGEGT. CDR3 sequence (DNA): TGTGCCAGCAGTGACGGCTCCGAGCAGTACTTC. Its translation is CASSDGSEQYF.

The chain joins TRBV19 to TRBJ1-5; weak D call: TRBD1 (5 bases). CDR3 length: 16 residues. CDR1 LNHDA and CDR2 SQIVND come from the germline V gene (reference sequence). V gave up 3 bases and J gave up 0 bases, with 12 bases separating them. The CDR3 is CASSMAGLYSNQPQHF. As DNA, the CDR3 is TGTGCCAGTAGTATGGCGGGACTTTATAGCAATCAGCCCCAGCATTTT.

This rearrangement joins TRBV7-2 to TRBJ2-1, with 7 bases lining up with TRBD2. V lost 7 bases, J lost 6 bases, and 6 bases stayed unmatched. CDR1 and CDR2 from the germline V gene are SGHTA and FQGNSA. This CDR3 comprises 13 residues. In nucleotides, the CDR3 is TGTGCCAGCAAGCGGGGTCCAAGCAATGAGCAGTTCTTC. The encoded protein is CASKRGPSNEQFF.

The chain has TRBV2 and TRBJ2-7; perhaps TRBD1 as D (6 bases). V dropped 5 bases and J dropped 4 bases, with 15 bases sitting between them. This CDR3 has 14 residues. The V gene's germline CDR1 is SNHLY and CDR2 FYNNEI. The CDR3 DNA sequence: TGTGCCAGCAGTATTAGGTCAGGGGAGTACGAGCAGTACTTC. Encoded protein: CASSIRSGEYEQYF.

In this sample, this clone turned up a few times. The chain is built from TRBV7-2 and TRBJ1-2, with D maybe TRBD1 (6 bases). V was shortened by 8 bases and J by 2 bases, with 12 bases between the two germline ends. Germline-derived CDR1 and CDR2 are SGHTA and FQGNSA. The CDR3 is 13 residues long. CDR3 loop: CASGPGTNYGYTF. CDR3 DNA sequence: TGTGCCAGCGGCCCCGGGACAAACTATGGCTACACCTTC.

The chain joins TRBV7-2 to TRBJ2-2; unclear D gene. From germline, CDR1 is SGHTA and CDR2 FQGNSA. Deletions cut 7 bases from V and 5 bases from J, with 11 bases between. The CDR3 length is 13 residues. CDR3 DNA: TGTGCCAGCACTCTGAGGCCGACCGGGGAGCTGTTTTTT. It codes for CASTLRPTGELFF.

The chain is built from TRBV5-4 and TRBJ1-1; D not resolved. This CDR3 has 14 amino acids. V dropped 0 bases and J dropped 0 bases, with 6 bases sitting between them. CDR1 and CDR2 from the germline V gene are SGHNT and YYREEE (reference sequence). CDR3 residues: CASSLVGMNTEAFF. The CDR3 DNA sequence: TGTGCCAGCAGCTTGGTCGGTATGAACACTGAAGCTTTCTTT.

This chain uses TRBV10-1 with TRBJ1-6; D possibly corresponds to TRBD1 (5 bases). The CDR3 totals 13 residues. The V end lost 6 bases, the J end lost 6 bases, and 9 bases lay between the germline ends. The germline V gene encodes CDR1 WNHNN and CDR2 SYGVQD (reference sequence). The CDR3 coding sequence is TGCGCCAGCAGCCGGGACCGTAATTCACCCCTCCACTTT. As protein: CASSRDRNSPLHF.

This chain connects TRBV3-1 (or the pseudogene TRBV3-2) to TRBJ2-1; 11 bases are a match to TRBD2. The germline V gene encodes CDR1 LGHDT and CDR2 YNNKEL (reference sequence). The CDR3 sequence is 17 residues long. With V trimmed by 2 bases and J by 2 bases, 5 bases remained unmatched. The DNA for the CDR3 is TGTGCCAGCAGCCAATATGGTAGCGGGAGGGCCTACAATGAGCAGTTCTTC. Translating it yields CASSQYGSGRAYNEQFF.

The chain employs TRBV19 and TRBJ1-3; 7 positions match TRBD1. The CDR3 is 23 amino acids. Germline lookup yields CDR1 LNHDA and CDR2 SQIVND (reference sequence). J lost 0 bases, V lost 5 bases, and 28 bases had no gene match. The CDR3 DNA sequence: TGTGCCAGTAGTCCCGGCAGTTGGGCGAGACAGGGACCGATTTCTAGCTCTGGAAACACCATATATTTT. As protein: CASSPGSWARQGPISSSGNTIYF.

The chain carries TRBV11-2 and TRBJ2-1; 9 nucleotides line up with TRBD2. J lost 4 bases, V lost 5 bases, and 9 bases had no gene match. CDR1 is SGHAT, CDR2 FQNNGV, per germline. CDR3 length: 16 residues. DNA of the CDR3: TGTGCCAGCAGCCCTTTGCGGGGGGGCAATTACAATGAGCAGTTCTTC. Translation gives CASSPLRGGNYNEQFF.

The chain combines TRBV7-3 with TRBJ2-3; 8 nucleotides line up with TRBD1. This CDR3 spans 16 amino acids. Germline CDR1 is SGHTA and CDR2 is FQGTGA. Unmatched junction bases numbered 6, after V lost 2 bases and J lost 2 bases. The CDR3 DNA follows: TGTGCCAGCAGCTTAGCAGGGGGCCTGACCACAGATACGCAGTATTTT. Protein: CASSLAGGLTTDTQYF.